The clone carrying this T cell receptor (beta chain) was seen at least ten times. TCRdb called the 5' RACE reads again in MiXCR, with one record for every CDR3 protein. Of some 290,000 distinct CDR3 sequences in the sample, 20% are singletons; the top ten hold 7.5% to 9%. The sample is drawn from a study of CD8 T cells in ankylosing spondylitis. The receptor's source is a male donor with ankylosing spondylitis or in good health (not recorded which). Sequencing used blood, either unsorted or a sorted T cell fraction (not recorded which).

The CDR3 reads CASSSQGSNQPQHF. The DNA of the CDR3 is TGTGCCAGCAGCTCCCAGGGGTCCAATCAGCCCCAGCATTTT. The genes are TRBV7-8 and TRBJ1-5; D is perhaps TRBD1 (6 bases). This CDR3 contains 14 residues. CDR1 SGHVS and CDR2 FQNEAQ come from the germline V gene. Trimming removed 4 bases from V and 3 bases from J, with 10 bases in between.